This T cell receptor beta chain was identified during a study of T cells in Graves' hyperthyroidism and ophthalmopathy. This clonotype showed up many times. RNA transcripts gave rise to amplified TCR beta CDR3 regions. With the HTBI primer set, the TCR CDR3 went through a first round of RT-PCR. Using its own MiXCR run on the multiplex PCR reads, TCRdb lists one record per CDR3 protein. Of nearly 250,000 distinct CDR3 sequences in the sample, less than 20% were seen once. Germline V gene sequence: CDR1 SGHTA, CDR2 FQGTGA. There are 20 residues in the CDR3. The V end was cut by 5 bases, the J end by 4 bases, with 31 bases between. Ophthalmopathy patients showed a Clinical Activity Score of at least 3, NOSPECS grade of at least 4 and duration under 3 months.

The TCR originated in a young woman with Graves' ophthalmopathy. The source material was blood. The chain combines TRBV7-3 with TRBJ2-3, with D tentatively TRBD2 (7 bases). This chain's CDR3 is CASSLQGRGGWGRIPDTQYF. As DNA, the CDR3 is TGTGCCAGCAGCCTACAGGGAAGGGGGGGATGGGGTAGAATCCCAGATACGCAGTATTTT.